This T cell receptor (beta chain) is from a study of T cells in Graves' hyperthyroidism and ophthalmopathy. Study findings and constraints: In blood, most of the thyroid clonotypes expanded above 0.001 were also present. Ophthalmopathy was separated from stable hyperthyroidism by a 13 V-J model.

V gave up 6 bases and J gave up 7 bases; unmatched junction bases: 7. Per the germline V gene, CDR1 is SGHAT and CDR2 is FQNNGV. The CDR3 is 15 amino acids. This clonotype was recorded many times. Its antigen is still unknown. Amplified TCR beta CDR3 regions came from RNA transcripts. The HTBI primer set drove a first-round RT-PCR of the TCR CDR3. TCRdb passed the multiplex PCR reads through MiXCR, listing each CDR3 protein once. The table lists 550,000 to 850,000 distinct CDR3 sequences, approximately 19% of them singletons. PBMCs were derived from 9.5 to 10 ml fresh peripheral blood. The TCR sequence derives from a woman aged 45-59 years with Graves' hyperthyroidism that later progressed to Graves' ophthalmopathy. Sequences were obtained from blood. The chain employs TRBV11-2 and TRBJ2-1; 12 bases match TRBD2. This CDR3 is CASRPASGGGNEQFF. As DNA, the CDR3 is TGTGCCAGCAGACCCGCTAGCGGGGGGGGAAATGAGCAGTTCTTC.